The 31 T cell receptor beta chains below come from one sample, sequenced in a study of early T cells in non-severe SARS-CoV-2 infection. TCRdb independently ran MiXCR on the 5' RACE reads; one entry per CDR3 protein. The sample lists 60,000 or so distinct CDR3 sequences, around 8.5% occurring once. Sample: whole blood. Receptors originate from an adult who was a healthcare worker with PCR-confirmed SARS-CoV-2 infection or an uninfected control (not recorded which).

This clonotype was picked up a small number of times. This chain links TRBV4-1 with TRBJ1-5, with D perhaps TRBD1 (5 bases). The V end lost 1 base, the J end lost 4 bases, and 8 bases lay between the germline ends. The germline CDR1 and CDR2 sequences are MGHRA and YSYEKL. This CDR3 is 14 amino acids long. CDR3: CASSQVRTNQPQHF. The CDR3 DNA follows: TGCGCCAGCAGCCAAGTAAGGACAAATCAGCCCCAGCATTTT.

The V gene is TRBV24-1, the J gene TRBJ2-7; TRBD2 matches at 9 bases. Germline loops: CDR1 KGHDR, CDR2 SFDVKD. V was pared by 8 bases and J by 2 bases, with 6 bases of the junction left unmatched. CDR3 length: 14 residues. The CDR3 loop is CATTRTSDPYEQYF. For the CDR3, the DNA is TGTGCCACCACCAGGACTAGCGATCCCTACGAGCAGTACTTC.

In this sample, this clonotype turned up a few times. This chain connects TRBV11-2 to TRBJ2-5; D remains ambiguous. The CDR3 sequence is 13 residues long. Per the germline V gene, CDR1 is SGHAT and CDR2 is FQNNGV. Trimming shortened V by 2 bases and J by 5 bases, and 9 bases separated the two germline ends. This CDR3 reads CASSLRSAETQYF. Written as DNA, the CDR3 is TGTGCCAGCAGCTTACGAAGCGCGGAGACCCAGTACTTC.

At least ten counts were recorded for this clonotype. The V gene is TRBV5-1, the J gene TRBJ2-5; 8 bases match TRBD2. CDR1 SGHRS and CDR2 YFSETQ come from the germline V gene. This CDR3 has 14 amino acids. V lost 0 bases, J lost 5 bases, and 3 bases stayed unmatched. The CDR3 protein is CASSLAGGLETQYF. The DNA of the CDR3 is TGCGCCAGCAGCTTGGCGGGGGGGCTGGAGACCCAGTACTTC.

DNA of the CDR3: TGTGCCAGCAGTGAAGCGGCGGAAGAGACCCAGTACTTC. Translated, it gives CASSEAAEETQYF. The genes are TRBV6-1 and TRBJ2-5; D is unclear. This CDR3 is 13 amino acids long. Germline CDR1 and CDR2: MNHNS and SASEGT. With 0 bases removed from V and 3 bases from J, the gap between germline ends came to 5 bases.

The J gene is TRBJ2-1, the V gene TRBV7-9; D call uncertain. The germline gives CDR1 SEHNR, CDR2 FQNEAQ (reference sequence). The germline V and J ends were trimmed by 1 base and 9 bases, with 4 bases remaining between them. This CDR3 contains 11 residues. The CDR3 sequence: CASSLDPEQFF. The CDR3 DNA reads TGTGCCAGCAGCTTAGATCCTGAGCAGTTCTTC.

V usage is TRBV3-1 and J usage is TRBJ1-2; the D is unclear. Germline V gene data show CDR1 as LGHDT and CDR2 as YNNKEL (reference sequence). This CDR3 is 14 amino acids long. Trimming stripped 3 bases from V and 3 bases from J, with 11 bases between. CDR3 protein: CASSHRLEDYGYTF. Written as DNA, the CDR3 is TGTGCCAGCAGCCATCGGCTGGAGGACTATGGCTACACCTTC.

In its sample, this clonotype was seen many times. The chain uses TRBV7-8 and TRBJ2-3; a weak D match, TRBD2 (5 bases). CDR3 length: 14 amino acids. CDR1 and CDR2 (germline): SGHVS, FQNEAQ. Trimming removed 5 bases from V and 1 base from J, with 10 bases in between. This CDR3 reads CASSADGGTDTQYF. CDR3 nucleotide sequence: TGTGCCAGCAGCGCAGACGGGGGCACAGATACGCAGTATTTT.

This clonotype was seen only a few times. This sequence joins TRBV9 and TRBJ2-1, with D tentatively TRBD2 (5 bases). The germline V gene encodes CDR1 SGDLS and CDR2 YYNGEE. The length of the CDR3 is 12 residues. With 0 bases removed from V and 7 bases from J, the gap between germline ends came to 5 bases. This CDR3 is CASSVAGNEQFF. The CDR3 DNA is TGTGCCAGCAGCGTAGCGGGAAATGAGCAGTTCTTC. Full variable domain (rest looked up from reference TRBV9 and TRBJ2-1): DSGVTQTPKHLITATGQRVTLRCSPRSGDLSVYWYQQSLDQGLQFLIQYYNGEERAKGNILERFSAQQFPDLHSELNLSSLELGDSALYFCASSVAGNEQFFGPGTRLTVL.

This clonotype was observed at least ten times. The DNA for the CDR3 is TGTGCCAGCAGCCGAATGGAAGGAGGAGAGACCCAGTACTTC. Protein sequence: CASSRMEGGETQYF. The chain has TRBV3-1 and TRBJ2-5, with D tentatively TRBD2 (5 bases). With 4 bases removed from V and 4 bases from J, the gap between germline ends came to 13 bases. This CDR3 region has 14 residues. Germline V lookup: CDR1 LGHDT, CDR2 YNNKEL (reference sequence).

CDR3 amino acids: CASSLDSANTEAFF. In DNA, the CDR3 is TGTGCCAGCAGCCTCGACAGCGCTAACACTGAAGCTTTCTTT. This chain joins TRBV7-9 and TRBJ1-1; weak D call: TRBD1 (5 bases). V shed 5 bases and J shed 2 bases, with 12 bases lying between them. CDR1 is SEHNR and CDR2 is FQNEAQ in the germline V gene (reference sequence). The CDR3 runs 14 residues.

Many counts were recorded for this clonotype. This chain joins TRBV20-1 and TRBJ2-3; unclear D gene. The germline V and J ends were trimmed by 5 bases and 0 bases, with 6 bases remaining between them. The CDR3 has 12 residues. Germline V CDR1 and CDR2: DFQATT, SNEGSKA (reference sequence). CDR3 DNA: TGCAGTGCTGGCTTCAGCACAGATACGCAGTATTTT. This encodes CSAGFSTDTQYF.

The CDR3 nucleotides are TGTGCCAGCACTATACGACTAGCGAGGGGGAATACGCAGTATTTT. Protein: CASTIRLARGNTQYF. This rearrangement joins TRBV28 to TRBJ2-3, with TRBD2 matching over 8 bases. CDR3 length: 15 amino acids. V gave up 7 bases and J gave up 7 bases; unmatched junction bases: 13. Germline values: CDR1 MDHEN, CDR2 SYDVKM.

The genes are TRBV29-1 and TRBJ1-1, with 8 bases fitting TRBD1. The CDR3 has 14 amino acids. Germline values: CDR1 SQVTM, CDR2 ANQGSEA. Trimming at V came to 6 bases and at J to 1 base, leaving 7 bases not matched to a gene. Here the CDR3 DNA reads TGCAGCGTCACCGGGACAGGCTCGAACACTGAAGCTTTCTTT. Translating gives CSVTGTGSNTEAFF.

This clonotype came up a few times. The V call is TRBV10-3, the J call TRBJ1-1; 10 nucleotides line up with TRBD1. CDR1 ENHRY and CDR2 SYGVKD come from the germline V gene. CDR3 size: 15 residues. V was clipped by 6 bases and J by 0 bases; unmatched bases: 4. The CDR3 is CAISSGQGMNTEAFF. The CDR3 nucleotides are TGTGCCATCAGCTCGGGACAGGGGATGAACACTGAAGCTTTCTTT.

This clonotype was seen at least ten times. This sequence joins TRBV4-1 and TRBJ2-2, with 13 bases fitting TRBD2. Trimming removed 4 bases from V and 0 bases from J; junction bases left unmatched: 2. Germline CDR1 reads MGHRA; CDR2 reads YSYEKL. The CDR3 runs 17 residues. The CDR3: CASSRGLAGPNTGELFF. The CDR3 DNA follows: TGCGCCAGCAGCCGGGGACTAGCGGGGCCGAACACCGGGGAGCTGTTTTTT.

This clonotype was observed at least ten times. The chain combines TRBV6-1 with TRBJ1-1; D unresolved. The length of the CDR3 is 13 residues. The germline V gene has CDR1 MNHNS and CDR2 SASEGT. Deletions cut 7 bases from V and 8 bases from J, with 17 bases between. CDR3 protein: CASITDVVGEAFF. CDR3 nucleotides: TGTGCCAGCATCACGGACGTCGTAGGGGAAGCTTTCTTT.

This clonotype occurred many times. V and J are TRBV6-6 and TRBJ2-5; D remains ambiguous. CDR3 size: 15 residues. The germline gives CDR1 MNHNY, CDR2 SVGAGI (reference sequence). Between the trimmed V and J ends, which lost 0 bases and 7 bases, there was a span of 15 bases. The CDR3 coding sequence is TGTGCCAGCAGTTACTCATCGAGTCCTTTGGGGACCCAGTACTTC. It translates to CASSYSSSPLGTQYF.

This clonotype was counted only a few times. The genes are TRBV20-1 and TRBJ2-7, with a possible D match to TRBD2 (5 bases). The CDR3 consists of 13 residues. Trimming took off 0 bases at V and 3 bases at J, with 9 bases between the two ends. CDR1 and CDR2 (germline): DFQATT, SNEGSKA (reference sequence). CDR3 amino acids: CSARDPGSYEQYF. The CDR3 nucleotides read TGCAGTGCTAGAGATCCTGGGAGCTACGAGCAGTACTTC.

J is TRBJ1-1 and V is TRBV11-3, with D unresolved. Germline V CDR1 and CDR2: SGHNT, YENEEA. The CDR3 length is 13 residues. V lost 4 bases, J lost 3 bases, and 9 bases lay in between. The CDR3 reads CASSSTGYTEAFF. CDR3 in DNA: TGTGCCAGCAGCTCGACCGGATACACTGAAGCTTTCTTT.

The chain combines TRBV29-1 with TRBJ1-1; D uncertain. The ends were cut back, 6 bases at V and 8 bases at J, with 13 bases in the middle. The CDR3 is made up of 11 amino acids. The V gene's germline CDR1 is SQVTM and CDR2 ANQGSEA. This CDR3 is CSVDPAYEAFF. The CDR3 nucleotides read TGCAGCGTCGACCCAGCCTACGAAGCTTTCTTT. The variable domain in full, completed from reference TRBV29-1 and TRBJ1-1, reads SAVISQKPSRDICQRGTSLTIQCQVDSQVTMMFWYRQQPGQSLTLIATANQGSEATYESGFVIDKFPISRPNLTFSTLTVSNMSPEDSSIYLCSVDPAYEAFFGQGTRLTVV.

This clonotype appeared a few times. The chain couples TRBV7-3 to TRBJ1-6; D is unresolved. Germline values: CDR1 SGHTA, CDR2 FQGTGA. The length of the CDR3 is 14 residues. V was pared by 0 bases and J by 10 bases, with 10 bases between. The CDR3: CASSLTLGKSPLHF. CDR3 coding DNA: TGTGCCAGCAGCTTAACGCTCGGGAAATCACCCCTCCACTTT.

The chain has TRBV6-6 and TRBJ2-5; 7 nucleotides agree with TRBD1. The CDR3 is made up of 14 amino acids. The V gene end was trimmed by 6 bases and the J gene end by 0 bases; junction bases not matched to a gene: 4. The germline V gene has CDR1 MNHNY and CDR2 SVGAGI (reference sequence). The CDR3 protein is CASRMGQNQETQYF. Here the CDR3 DNA reads TGTGCCAGCAGGATGGGACAGAACCAAGAGACCCAGTACTTC.

The sample holds many counts of this clonotype. The CDR3 sequence: CASSYSRGWTADTEAFF. CDR3 coding DNA: TGTGCCAGCAGTTACTCGAGGGGGTGGACAGCCGACACTGAAGCTTTCTTT. This chain uses TRBV6-5 with TRBJ1-1; tentative D call: TRBD1 (6 bases). The germline V gene has CDR1 MNHEY and CDR2 SVGAGI. Trimming removed 0 bases at V and 3 bases at J, with 17 bases between. The CDR3 has 17 residues.

This clonotype was observed a few times. The chain joins TRBV5-1 to TRBJ1-2, with 7 nucleotides matching TRBD1. The CDR3 is 13 residues long. V trimming: 4 bases; J trimming: 2 bases; junction bases outside the gene matches: 2. Germline lookup yields CDR1 SGHRS and CDR2 YFSETQ. The CDR3 here is CASSEGQNYGYTF. CDR3 nucleotides: TGCGCCAGCAGCGAGGGACAGAACTATGGCTACACCTTC.

This clonotype was detected a few times. J is TRBJ1-2 and V is TRBV6-1, with D hard to call. The CDR3 is 14 amino acids. With 4 bases removed from V and 3 bases from J, the gap between germline ends came to 12 bases. Germline V lookup: CDR1 MNHNS, CDR2 SASEGT. The CDR3 is CASSVFGDYYGYTF. The CDR3 coding sequence is TGTGCCAGCAGTGTTTTCGGGGATTACTATGGCTACACCTTC.

Only a few counts were recorded for this clonotype. This sequence joins TRBV5-1 and TRBJ2-7, with 7 bases matching TRBD2. The CDR3 consists of 15 residues. Germline assignment: CDR1 SGHRS and CDR2 YFSETQ. The ends lost 3 bases at V and 3 bases at J; junction bases unmatched: 9. The DNA of the CDR3 is TGCGCCAGCAGCTCCTCCGGGACTACCAACTACGAGCAGTACTTC. It encodes CASSSSGTTNYEQYF.

The chain's CDR3 is CASSYSTTGTGTYEQYF. CDR3 coding DNA: TGCGCCAGCAGCTACTCTACAACCGGGACAGGAACCTACGAGCAGTACTTC. The chain uses TRBV5-1 and TRBJ2-7; 8 bases map to TRBD1. The V gene end was trimmed by 3 bases and the J gene end by 2 bases; junction bases not matched to a gene: 13. The CDR3 length is 17 residues. Germline V gives CDR1 SGHRS, CDR2 YFSETQ.

This clonotype has only a few counts. J is TRBJ1-4 and V is TRBV4-1; weak D call: TRBD1 (5 bases). The CDR3 is made up of 16 amino acids. Germline V gene lookup returns CDR1 MGHRA and CDR2 YSYEKL. The V gene lost 4 bases and the J gene lost 7 bases, with 19 bases spanning the gap. CDR3 coding DNA: TGCGCCAGCAGCCTCCGGTCATGGGTAAGGGGTGAAAAACTGTTTTTT. As protein: CASSLRSWVRGEKLFF.

This clonotype showed up many times. This chain connects TRBV4-2 to TRBJ2-7; D may be TRBD1 or TRBD2 (5 bases each). The length of the CDR3 is 16 residues. Germline values: CDR1 LGHNA, CDR2 YNFKEQ. Trimming removed 4 bases at V and 2 bases at J, with 18 bases between. This chain's CDR3 is CASSLTIRDGAYEQYF. The DNA of the CDR3 is TGTGCCAGCAGCCTAACAATTCGGGACGGCGCCTACGAGCAGTACTTC.

This clonotype was counted a few times. The chain links TRBV12-3 or TRBV12-4 to TRBJ2-6; 7 nucleotides agree with TRBD2. V gave up 5 bases and J gave up 2 bases; unmatched junction bases: 0. This CDR3 contains 14 residues. CDR3 loop: CASSRGAGANVLTF. The CDR3 nucleotides read TGTGCCAGCAGTCGGGGGGCTGGGGCCAACGTCCTGACTTTC.